These 30 T cell receptor beta chains were all obtained from the same sample, sequenced in a study of STAT3 mutations in large granular lymphocyte leukemia (dated by TCRdb to between 2018 and 2021). What the authors observed across the whole study: At least one immunodominant TCRbeta clonotype was present in every T-LGLL patient, and multiple immunodominant subclonotypes appeared in about half of the T-LGLL patients.

Antigen specificity for these receptors is unknown. Libraries were built with the immunoSEQ multiplex PCR assay. Here the immuneACCESS table is served through TCRdb, limited to in-frame sequences with V and J called. Missing clones are a known gap in these copies; in checked studies unresolved V genes cover under half, and the rest lacks a known reason. The sample includes about 24,000 clones, with less than 95% observed a single time. The biggest ten clones account for about 6.8% of the sample. Sequenced input: peripheral blood mononuclear cells. Receptors originate from a middle-aged man with T-cell large granular lymphocyte leukemia. Some clones in this sample may be carry-over from other donors' samples. The age is the age at diagnosis.

The gene calls are TRBV27 and TRBJ2-7; D might be TRBD1 (5 bases). The CDR3 has 13 residues. Germline lookup yields CDR1 MNHEY and CDR2 SMNVEV (reference sequence). With 5 bases removed from V and 2 bases from J, the gap between germline ends came to 10 bases. CDR3 DNA: TGTGCCAGCAGTAACAGGCTGACCTACGAGCAGTACTTC. Protein product: CASSNRLTYEQYF.

The CDR3 protein is CASSARLAGGRETQYF. The CDR3, as DNA: TGTGCCAGCAGCGCCCGACTAGCGGGGGGTCGGGAGACCCAGTACTTC. The chain joins TRBV11-2 to TRBJ2-5; 13 bases match TRBD2. Per the germline V gene, CDR1 is SGHAT and CDR2 is FQNNGV. With V trimmed by 5 bases and J by 5 bases, 8 bases remained unmatched. The length of the CDR3 is 16 residues. The entire variable domain, with the rest obtained from reference TRBV11-2 and TRBJ2-5, is as follows: EAGVAQSPRYKIIEKRQSVAFWCNPISGHATLYWYQQILGQGPKLLIQFQNNGVVDDSQLPKDRFSAERLKGVDSTLKIQPAKLEDSAVYLCASSARLAGGRETQYFGPGTRLLVL.

The chain carries TRBV5-5 and TRBJ2-5, with TRBD1 matching 7 bases. Losses at the gene ends were 3 bases for V and 2 bases for J; bases not matched to a gene: 7. Germline V gives CDR1 SGHKS, CDR2 YYEKEE (reference sequence). CDR3 size: 15 residues. The CDR3 sequence is CASSWVRDRQETQYF. The CDR3 nucleotides read TGTGCCAGCAGCTGGGTAAGGGACAGACAAGAGACCCAGTACTTC.

The V call is TRBV14, the J call TRBJ2-3; D might be TRBD1 (6 bases). Germline lookup yields CDR1 SGHDN and CDR2 FVKESK. Trimming stripped 1 base from V and 0 bases from J, with 14 bases between. The CDR3 length is 17 residues. For the CDR3, the DNA is TGTGCCAGCAGCCAAGGTCCCGGGACAACTAGCACAGATACGCAGTATTTT. It encodes CASSQGPGTTSTDTQYF.

Only one count was recorded for this clone. V usage is TRBV18 and J usage is TRBJ2-5, with no clear D. The CDR3 runs to 12 residues. The V end lost 5 bases, the J end lost 3 bases, and 7 bases lay between the germline ends. Germline V gene data show CDR1 as KGHSH and CDR2 as LQKENI. The CDR3 is CASSSTKETQYF. CDR3 in DNA: TGTGCCAGCTCATCCACAAAAGAGACCCAGTACTTC.

This chain connects TRBV5-1 to TRBJ2-1; maybe TRBD2 (5 bases). Germline-derived CDR1 and CDR2 are SGHRS and YFSETQ. The CDR3 extends over 12 amino acids. Deletions cut 7 bases from V and 8 bases from J, with 13 bases between. CDR3 in DNA: TGCGCCAGCGGGGAGCCCGGGTATGAGCAGTTCTTC. This translates into CASGEPGYEQFF.

This chain joins TRBV7-9 and TRBJ1-6; D is possibly TRBD1 (6 bases). Trimming cost V 4 bases and J 6 bases, with 7 bases left between them. The CDR3 has 13 residues. Germline V gene sequence: CDR1 SEHNR, CDR2 FQNEAQ (reference sequence). CDR3: CASSSGVNSPLHF. The CDR3 DNA reads as TGTGCCAGCAGCTCAGGGGTTAATTCACCCCTCCACTTT.

V is TRBV6-5 and J is TRBJ1-1, with 8 bases identical to TRBD1. The junction had 6 bases not matched to a gene; V was cut back by 5 bases and J by 4 bases. The CDR3 runs 14 residues. CDR1 is MNHEY, CDR2 SVGAGI, per germline. CDR3 protein: CASSRTGPSTEAFF. DNA of the CDR3: TGTGCCAGCAGTAGGACAGGGCCAAGCACTGAAGCTTTCTTT.

The chain joins TRBV7-3 to TRBJ1-1, with 9 bases matching TRBD1. V gave up 5 bases and J gave up 7 bases; unmatched junction bases: 8. Per the germline V gene, CDR1 is SGHTA and CDR2 is FQGTGA. The CDR3 runs 14 residues. The CDR3 loop reads CASSTGQGTGEAFF. CDR3 nucleotides: TGTGCCAGCAGCACCGGACAGGGGACGGGTGAAGCTTTCTTT.

This clone was seen a single time. The V gene is TRBV5-1, the J gene TRBJ2-1; 9 bases are shared with TRBD1. V was clipped by 0 bases and J by 2 bases; unmatched bases: 6. Germline V gene lookup returns CDR1 SGHRS and CDR2 YFSETQ. There are 17 residues in the CDR3. CDR3 region: CASSLAGGTGTYNEQFF. CDR3 DNA: TGCGCCAGCAGCTTGGCCGGCGGGACAGGGACCTACAATGAGCAGTTCTTC.

The CDR3 loop is CASSPSFATDRSYEQYF. In DNA form, the CDR3 reads TGTGCCAGCAGCCCATCGTTCGCGACAGACCGCTCCTACGAGCAGTACTTC. The gene calls are TRBV7-9 and TRBJ2-7; possibly TRBD1 for D (5 bases). V was trimmed by 5 bases and J by 0 bases, leaving 20 bases between them. Per the germline V gene, CDR1 is SEHNR and CDR2 is FQNEAQ (reference sequence). The CDR3 loop spans 17 amino acids.

The chain is built from TRBV7-9 and TRBJ1-1; D remains ambiguous. This CDR3 region has 14 residues. Germline assignment: CDR1 SEHNR and CDR2 FQNEAQ (reference sequence). V gave up 1 base and J gave up 1 base, with 7 bases separating them. CDR3 coding DNA: TGTGCCAGCAGCTTAGTCCTTGGGAACACTGAAGCTTTCTTT. Residues: CASSLVLGNTEAFF.

The rearrangement links TRBV18 to TRBJ1-2; TRBD1 might be the D (6 bases). The CDR3 sequence is 14 residues long. V was clipped by 6 bases and J by 4 bases, with 15 bases between them. Germline assignment: CDR1 KGHSH and CDR2 LQKENI. The CDR3 coding sequence is TGTGCCAGCTCCGCGATGGACAGCTCCTATGGCTACACCTTC. Translation: CASSAMDSSYGYTF.

This rearrangement joins TRBV7-7 to TRBJ2-5, with 9 nucleotides matching TRBD2. CDR3 length: 17 amino acids. Trimming cost V 1 base and J 1 base; bases outside gene matches: 7. The germline V gene encodes CDR1 SSHAT and CDR2 FNYEAQ (reference sequence). CDR3 sequence (DNA): TGTGCCAGCAGCTTAGGTGTAGCGGGGGCCTTCCAAGAGACCCAGTACTTC. This encodes CASSLGVAGAFQETQYF.

CDR3 in amino acids: CASSLLPPLAGGTEQYF. The CDR3 DNA follows: TGTGCCAGCAGTTTACTCCCCCCGCTAGCGGGGGGAACCGAGCAGTACTTC. The chain is built from TRBV27 and TRBJ2-7; 11 bases fit TRBD2. The junction had 12 bases not matched to a gene; V was cut back by 2 bases and J by 6 bases. The germline gives CDR1 MNHEY, CDR2 SMNVEV (reference sequence). CDR3 length equals 17 residues.

The chain combines TRBV27 with TRBJ1-5; possible D gene TRBD1, 5 bases. V was pared by 1 base and J by 2 bases, with 9 bases between. The CDR3 has 15 residues. Germline V gives CDR1 MNHEY, CDR2 SMNVEV (reference sequence). This CDR3 reads CASSLWGGGNQPQHF. CDR3 in DNA: TGTGCCAGCAGTTTATGGGGCGGGGGCAATCAGCCCCAGCATTTT.

The rearrangement uses TRBV7-9 and TRBJ1-5; D may be TRBD1 (5 bases). Germline CDR1 is SEHNR and CDR2 is FQNEAQ (reference sequence). This CDR3 is built from 13 residues. V was clipped by 8 bases and J by 9 bases, with 17 bases between them. This CDR3 is CASGLGGMRPQHF. Here the CDR3 DNA reads TGTGCCAGCGGACTCGGGGGGATGAGGCCCCAGCATTTT. Full variable domain (rest looked up from reference TRBV7-9 and TRBJ1-5): DTGVSQNPRHKITKRGQNVTFRCDPISEHNRLYWYRQTLGQGPEFLTYFQNEAQLEKSRLLSDRFSAERPKGSFSTLEIQRTEQGDSAMYLCASGLGGMRPQHFGDGTRLSIL.

This clone was seen just once. The chain combines TRBV6-5 with TRBJ2-7; the match to TRBD2 covers 7 bases. V trimming: 5 bases; J trimming: 7 bases; junction bases outside the gene matches: 5. CDR1 is MNHEY, CDR2 SVGAGI, per germline. This CDR3 is 12 amino acids long. CDR3 nucleotide sequence: TGTGCCAGCAGTCCCCTGGGGGGGGAGCAGTACTTC. It specifies CASSPLGGEQYF.

J is TRBJ2-1 and V is TRBV2; D might be TRBD2 (5 bases). The V and J ends lost 2 bases and 8 bases respectively, with 7 bases between them. CDR1 and CDR2 from the germline V gene are SNHLY and FYNNEI. The CDR3 consists of 12 residues. Here the CDR3 reads CASSEWGDEQFF. CDR3 bases: TGTGCCAGCAGTGAATGGGGAGATGAGCAGTTCTTC.

The chain couples TRBV7-2 to TRBJ2-5; D not certain. Per germline, CDR1 SGHTA and CDR2 FQGNSA. CDR3 length equals 14 residues. Trimming cost V 0 bases and J 5 bases, with 10 bases left between them. The chain's CDR3 is CASSLARRRETQYF. For the CDR3, the DNA is TGTGCCAGCAGCTTAGCTAGACGAAGGGAGACCCAGTACTTC.

The V call is TRBV4-1, the J call TRBJ1-1; D is uncertain. Trimming pared 6 bases from V and 0 bases from J, leaving 14 bases between. The CDR3 totals 15 residues. Germline V gene data show CDR1 as MGHRA and CDR2 as YSYEKL. CDR3 residues: CASRTDGPMNTEAFF. The DNA of the CDR3 is TGCGCCAGCAGGACCGACGGCCCCATGAACACTGAAGCTTTCTTT.

The gene calls are TRBV7-2 and TRBJ2-3; 8 bases line up with TRBD2. Germline V lookup: CDR1 SGHTA, CDR2 FQGNSA. The CDR3 is 17 amino acids. Germline trimming cut 1 base from V and 5 bases from J; bases unmatched to any gene: 11. The CDR3 loop reads CASSLGDPGGAVDTQYF. As DNA, the CDR3 is TGTGCCAGCAGCTTAGGCGATCCGGGGGGGGCGGTAGATACGCAGTATTTT.

This chain joins TRBV7-2 and TRBJ1-5; weak D call: TRBD1 (5 bases). The ends were cut back, 1 base at V and 4 bases at J, with 11 bases in the middle. Germline V gene sequence: CDR1 SGHTA, CDR2 FQGNSA. The CDR3 has 15 residues. The DNA for the CDR3 is TGTGCCAGCAGCTTAGTGGGCGGGGCAAATCAGCCCCAGCATTTT. Translated: CASSLVGGANQPQHF. The variable domain in full, with the rest retrieved from reference TRBV7-2 and TRBJ1-5, is GAGVSQSPSNKVTEKGKDVELRCDPISGHTALYWYRQSLGQGLEFLIYFQGNSAPDKSGLPSDRFSAERTGGSVSTLTIQRTQQEDSAVYLCASSLVGGANQPQHFGDGTRLSIL.

The rearrangement uses TRBV6-6 and TRBJ2-5; the match to TRBD2 covers 12 bases. Germline CDR1 is MNHNY and CDR2 is SVGAGI (reference sequence). The CDR3 is made up of 15 amino acids. Trimming cost V 10 bases and J 2 bases; bases outside gene matches: 8. The CDR3 loop reads CATETSGGIQETQYF. CDR3 sequence (DNA): TGTGCCACCGAAACTAGCGGGGGGATACAAGAGACCCAGTACTTC.

The chain carries TRBV5-8 and TRBJ1-1; D is perhaps TRBD1 (6 bases). CDR3 length: 15 residues. The V gene lost 0 bases and the J gene lost 5 bases, with 14 bases spanning the gap. Germline CDR1 SGHTS, CDR2 YDEGEE. This chain's CDR3 is CASSLVGGRGTEAFF. CDR3 sequence (DNA): TGTGCCAGCAGCTTGGTCGGGGGGCGAGGGACTGAAGCTTTCTTT. Drawing the rest from reference TRBV5-8 and TRBJ1-1, the complete variable domain is EAGVTQSPTHLIKTRGQQATLRCSPISGHTSVYWYQQALGLGLQFLLWYDEGEERNRGNFPPRFSGRQFPNYSSELNVNALELEDSALYLCASSLVGGRGTEAFFGQGTRLTVV.

The chain couples TRBV9 to TRBJ1-1; D remains ambiguous. The CDR3 has 12 amino acids. Trimming removed 0 bases at V and 8 bases at J, with 8 bases between. The germline gives CDR1 SGDLS, CDR2 YYNGEE. In DNA, the CDR3 is TGTGCCAGCAGCGTAGTTTCAGGCGAAGCTTTCTTT. It yields the protein CASSVVSGEAFF.

J is TRBJ1-3 and V is TRBV30, with a possible D match to TRBD1 (5 bases). There are 14 residues in the CDR3. V lost 4 bases and J 2 bases, leaving 12 bases between the germline ends. CDR1 is GTSNPN and CDR2 is SVGIG in the germline V gene (reference sequence). DNA for the CDR3: TGTGCCTGGACGAGGGGATCGGCTGGAAACACCATATATTTT. This translates into CAWTRGSAGNTIYF.

The chain uses TRBV28 and TRBJ2-7; TRBD2 agrees at 8 bases. CDR1 MDHEN and CDR2 SYDVKM come from the germline V gene. The junction had 6 bases not matched to a gene; V was cut back by 6 bases and J by 8 bases. This CDR3 is built from 12 residues. The CDR3 here is CASSPGGAKQYF. The CDR3 nucleotides read TGTGCCAGCAGCCCGGGAGGGGCTAAGCAGTACTTC.

The V gene is TRBV19, the J gene TRBJ1-2; 7 nucleotides line up with TRBD1. The CDR3 covers 12 residues. Germline CDR1 and CDR2: LNHDA and SQIVND (reference sequence). J lost 7 bases, V lost 9 bases, and 8 bases had no gene match. Here the CDR3 DNA reads TGTGCCAGCCGCCCACAGGGGTCTGGCTACACCTTC. This sequence encodes CASRPQGSGYTF.

The rearrangement joins TRBV19 to TRBJ1-2, with TRBD1 as a possible D gene (6 bases). Germline assignment: CDR1 LNHDA and CDR2 SQIVND (reference sequence). V was shortened by 3 bases and J by 1 base, with 18 bases between the two germline ends. The CDR3 is 17 residues long. CDR3 sequence reads: CASSIPRRGTINYGYTF. DNA for the CDR3: TGTGCCAGTAGTATCCCTCGCAGGGGAACTATTAACTATGGCTACACCTTC.